A single sample gave rise to the 9 T cell receptor beta chains below, sequenced in a study of beta chain features in type 1 diabetes. Sequencing targeted expressed TCRB transcripts, as all isolated RNA had been reverse transcribed. Libraries were prepared by immunoSEQ multiplex PCR; TCRdb keeps only in-frame clonotypes and omits some of them. The repertoire includes about 220,000 clones, 11% of them detected once, and 1% to 1.5% sits in the top ten. Sequences were obtained from central memory CD4+ T cells from blood. Source of these receptors: a young man in good health.

This clone was seen a handful of times. The sample holds other DNA sequences that translate to the same CDR3. The rearrangement links TRBV18 to TRBJ2-5; TRBD1 aligns across 7 bases. Germline CDR1 reads KGHSH; CDR2 reads LQKENI. J gave up 4 bases and V 2 bases, and 4 bases lay outside the gene matches. This CDR3 spans 14 amino acids. The CDR3 coding sequence is TGTGCCAGCTCACCAACAGACAGGGCAGAGACCCAGTACTTC. The encoded protein is CASSPTDRAETQYF.

The sample holds a few counts of this clone. CDR3: CASSLNRAGGSDTQYF. CDR3 nucleotides: TGTGCCAGCAGCTTGAACCGGGCGGGCGGCTCAGATACGCAGTATTTT. This rearrangement joins TRBV7-2 to TRBJ2-3; possible D gene TRBD2, 5 bases. Trimming cost V 3 bases and J 4 bases, with 17 bases left between them. From germline, CDR1 is SGHTA and CDR2 FQGNSA. This CDR3 comprises 16 residues. Full variable domain (remainder filled in from reference TRBV7-2 and TRBJ2-3): GAGVSQSPSNKVTEKGKDVELRCDPISGHTALYWYRQSLGQGLEFLIYFQGNSAPDKSGLPSDRFSAERTGGSVSTLTIQRTQQEDSAVYLCASSLNRAGGSDTQYFGPGTRLTVL.

At least ten counts were recorded for this clone. J is TRBJ2-5 and V is TRBV29-1; D tentatively fits TRBD1 or TRBD2 (7 bases each). Germline lookup yields CDR1 SQVTM and CDR2 ANQGSEA. V lost 6 bases to trimming and J lost 9 bases, with 20 bases between them. The CDR3 is 13 amino acids. CDR3 amino acids: CSVERDRTTSQYF. DNA of the CDR3: TGCAGCGTCGAGCGGGACAGAACTACGTCCCAGTACTTC.

V gene TRBV7-2 combines with J gene TRBJ1-4; unclear D gene. The CDR3 covers 14 residues. Germline loops: CDR1 SGHTA, CDR2 FQGNSA. V was pared by 1 base and J by 5 bases, with 8 bases between. The DNA of the CDR3 is TGTGCCAGCAGCTTAGTGAGGAAGAATGAAAAACTGTTTTTT. This sequence encodes CASSLVRKNEKLFF. Based on the CDR3 plus reference TRBV7-2 and TRBJ1-4, the full variable domain is GAGVSQSPSNKVTEKGKDVELRCDPISGHTALYWYRQSLGQGLEFLIYFQGNSAPDKSGLPSDRFSAERTGGSVSTLTIQRTQQEDSAVYLCASSLVRKNEKLFFGSGTQLSVL.

In this sample, this clone turned up a few times. The chain couples TRBV7-2 to TRBJ2-7; no reliable D call. The V gene lost 4 bases and the J gene lost 0 bases, with 10 bases spanning the gap. The CDR3 runs 14 residues. The germline gives CDR1 SGHTA, CDR2 FQGNSA. The CDR3 region has the DNA TGTGCCAGCAGCTCCCCGTTGAGCTCCTACGAGCAGTACTTC. It yields the protein CASSSPLSSYEQYF.

This chain links TRBV18 with TRBJ1-1; D is ambiguous. Between the trimmed V and J ends, which lost 1 base and 0 bases, there was a span of 6 bases. CDR3 length: 14 amino acids. The germline CDR1 and CDR2 sequences are KGHSH and LQKENI. The CDR3 bases are TGTGCCAGCTCACCACAGTTCATGAACACTGAAGCTTTCTTT. Encoded protein: CASSPQFMNTEAFF.

As for this clone: A much more abundant neighbour one base away suggests this may be a read error. The V and J genes are TRBV7-2 and TRBJ2-3, with TRBD2 matching 10 bases. The CDR3 consists of 14 residues. Germline V gives CDR1 SGHTA, CDR2 FQGNSA. CDR3 residues: CVSSLLAGYDTQYF. DNA of the CDR3: TGTGTCAGCAGCTTACTAGCGGGATACGATACGCAGTATTTT.

This clone turned up a few times. This sequence joins TRBV28 and TRBJ2-5; no reliable D call. CDR1 is MDHEN and CDR2 is SYDVKM in the germline V gene. The germline V and J ends were trimmed by 2 bases and 5 bases, with 6 bases remaining between them. The CDR3 has 12 amino acids. The CDR3 DNA is TGTGCCAGCAGTTTAATTGGGGAGACCCAGTACTTC. Amino acids: CASSLIGETQYF.

This clone has just a few counts. The same CDR3 also results from other DNA sequences found in this sample. J is TRBJ2-3 and V is TRBV25-1, with 9 bases identical to TRBD2. The CDR3 is 16 residues long. V lost 4 bases and J lost 2; bases outside the gene matches: 7. The germline CDR1 and CDR2 sequences are MGHDK and SYGVNS. The CDR3 DNA is TGTGCCAGCAGTGCTTTAGCGGGAGCTTCCACAGATACGCAGTATTTT. It specifies CASSALAGASTDTQYF.